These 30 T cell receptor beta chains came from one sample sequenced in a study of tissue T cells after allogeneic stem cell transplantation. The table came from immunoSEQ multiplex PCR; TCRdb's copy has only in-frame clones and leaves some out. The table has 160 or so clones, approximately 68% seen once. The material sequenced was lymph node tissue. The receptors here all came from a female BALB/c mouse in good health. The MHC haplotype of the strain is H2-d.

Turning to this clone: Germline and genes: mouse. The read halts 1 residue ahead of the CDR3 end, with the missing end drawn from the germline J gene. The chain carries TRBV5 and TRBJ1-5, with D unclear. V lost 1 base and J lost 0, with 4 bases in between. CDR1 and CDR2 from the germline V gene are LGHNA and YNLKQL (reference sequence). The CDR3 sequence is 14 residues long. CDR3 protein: CASSQAYNNQAPLF. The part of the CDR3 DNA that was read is TGTGCCAGCAGCCAAGCATATAACAACCAGGCTCCGCTT.

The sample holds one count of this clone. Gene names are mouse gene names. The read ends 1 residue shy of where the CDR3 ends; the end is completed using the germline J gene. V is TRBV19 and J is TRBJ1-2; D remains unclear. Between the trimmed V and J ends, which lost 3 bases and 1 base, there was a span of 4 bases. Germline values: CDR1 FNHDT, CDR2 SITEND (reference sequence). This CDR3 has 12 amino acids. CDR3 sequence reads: CASSKGNSDYTF. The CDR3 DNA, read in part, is TGTGCCAGCAGTAAGGGAAACTCCGACTACACC.

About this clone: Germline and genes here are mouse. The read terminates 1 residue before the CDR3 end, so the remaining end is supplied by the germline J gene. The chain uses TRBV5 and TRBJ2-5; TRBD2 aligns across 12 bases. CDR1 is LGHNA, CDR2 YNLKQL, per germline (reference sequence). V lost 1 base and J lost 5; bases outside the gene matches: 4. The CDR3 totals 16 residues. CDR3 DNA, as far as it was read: TGTGCCAGCAGCCAAGGACTGGGGGGGCGCCCAGACACCCAGTAC. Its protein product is CASSQGLGGRPDTQY. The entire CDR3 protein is CASSQGLGGRPDTQYF.

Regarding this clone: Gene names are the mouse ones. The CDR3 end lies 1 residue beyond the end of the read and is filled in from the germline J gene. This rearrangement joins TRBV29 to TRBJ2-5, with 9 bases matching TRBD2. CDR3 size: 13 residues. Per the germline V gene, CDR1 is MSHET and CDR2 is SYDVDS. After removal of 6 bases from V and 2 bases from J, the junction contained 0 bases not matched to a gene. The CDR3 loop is CASSWGGQDTQYF. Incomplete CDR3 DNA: TGTGCTAGCAGCTGGGGGGGCCAAGACACCCAGTAC.

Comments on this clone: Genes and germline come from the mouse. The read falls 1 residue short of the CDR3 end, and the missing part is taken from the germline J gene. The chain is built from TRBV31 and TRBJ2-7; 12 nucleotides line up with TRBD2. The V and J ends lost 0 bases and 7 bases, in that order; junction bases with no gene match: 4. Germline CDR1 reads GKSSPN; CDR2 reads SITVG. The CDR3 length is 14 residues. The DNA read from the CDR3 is TGTGCCTGGAGTCTAGACTGGGGGGGCGCCGAACAGTAC. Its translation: CAWSLDWGGAEQY. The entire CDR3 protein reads CAWSLDWGGAEQYF.

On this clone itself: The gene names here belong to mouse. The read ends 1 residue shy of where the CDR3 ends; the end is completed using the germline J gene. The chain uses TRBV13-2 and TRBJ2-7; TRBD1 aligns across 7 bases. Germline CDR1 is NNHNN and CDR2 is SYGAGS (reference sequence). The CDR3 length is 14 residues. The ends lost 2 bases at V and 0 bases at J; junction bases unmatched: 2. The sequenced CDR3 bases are TGTGCCAGCGGTGAACGGGACAGCTCCTATGAACAGTAC. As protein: CASGERDSSYEQY. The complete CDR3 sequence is CASGERDSSYEQYF.

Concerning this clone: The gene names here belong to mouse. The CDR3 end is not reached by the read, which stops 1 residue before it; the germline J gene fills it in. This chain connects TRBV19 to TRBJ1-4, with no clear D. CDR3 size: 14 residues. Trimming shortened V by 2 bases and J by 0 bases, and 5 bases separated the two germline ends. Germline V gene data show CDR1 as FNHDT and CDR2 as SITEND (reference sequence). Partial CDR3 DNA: TGTGCCAGCAGTATTGGGATTTCCAACGAAAGATTATTT. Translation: CASSIGISNERLF. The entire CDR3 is CASSIGISNERLFF.

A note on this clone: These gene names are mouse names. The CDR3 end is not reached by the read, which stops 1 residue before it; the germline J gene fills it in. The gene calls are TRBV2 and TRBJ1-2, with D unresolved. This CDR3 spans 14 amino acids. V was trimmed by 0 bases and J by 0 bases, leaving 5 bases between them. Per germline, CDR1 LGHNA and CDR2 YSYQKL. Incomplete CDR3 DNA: TGTGCCAGCAGCCAAGATACAGCAAACTCCGACTACACC. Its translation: CASSQDTANSDYT. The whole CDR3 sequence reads CASSQDTANSDYTF. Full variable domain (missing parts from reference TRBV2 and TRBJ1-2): DPKIIQKPKYLVAVTGSEKILICEQYLGHNAMYWYRQSAKKPLEFMFSYSYQKLMDNQTASSRFQPQSSKKNHLDLQITALKPDDSATYFCASSQDTANSDYTFGSGTRLLVI.

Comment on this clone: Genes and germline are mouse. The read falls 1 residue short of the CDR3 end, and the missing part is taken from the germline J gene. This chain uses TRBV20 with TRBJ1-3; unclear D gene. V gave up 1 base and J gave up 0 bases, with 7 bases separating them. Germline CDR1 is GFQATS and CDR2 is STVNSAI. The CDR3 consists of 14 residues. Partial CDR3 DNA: TGTGGTGCTAGGGGCCTTAATTCTGGAAATACGCTCTAT. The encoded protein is CGARGLNSGNTLY. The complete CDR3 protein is CGARGLNSGNTLYF.

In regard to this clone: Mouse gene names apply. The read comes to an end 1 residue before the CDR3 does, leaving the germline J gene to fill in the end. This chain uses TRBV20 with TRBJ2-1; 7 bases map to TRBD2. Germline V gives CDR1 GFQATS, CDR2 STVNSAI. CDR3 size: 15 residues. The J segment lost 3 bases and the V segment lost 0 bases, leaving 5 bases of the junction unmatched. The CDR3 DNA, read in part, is TGTGGTGCTAGGGATCGTTCTGGGGGCTATGCTGAGCAGTTC. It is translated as CGARDRSGGYAEQF. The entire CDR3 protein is CGARDRSGGYAEQFF.

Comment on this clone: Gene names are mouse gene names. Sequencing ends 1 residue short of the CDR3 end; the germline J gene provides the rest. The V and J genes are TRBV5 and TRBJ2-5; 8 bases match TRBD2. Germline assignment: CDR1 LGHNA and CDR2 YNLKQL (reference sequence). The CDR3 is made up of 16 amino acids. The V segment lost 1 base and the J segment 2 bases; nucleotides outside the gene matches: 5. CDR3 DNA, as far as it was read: TGTGCCAGCAGCCAAGCTACTGGGGGAGGCCAAGACACCCAGTAC. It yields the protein CASSQATGGGQDTQY. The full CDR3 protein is CASSQATGGGQDTQYF.

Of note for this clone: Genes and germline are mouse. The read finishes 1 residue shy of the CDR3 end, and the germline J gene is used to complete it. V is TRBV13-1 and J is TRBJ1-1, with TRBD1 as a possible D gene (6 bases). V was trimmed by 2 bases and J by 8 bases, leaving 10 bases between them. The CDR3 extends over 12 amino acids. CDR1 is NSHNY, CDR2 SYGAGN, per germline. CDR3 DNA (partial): TGTGCCAGCAGTGAAGGGGGGCGGGAAGTCTTC. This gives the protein CASSEGGREVF. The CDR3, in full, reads CASSEGGREVFF.

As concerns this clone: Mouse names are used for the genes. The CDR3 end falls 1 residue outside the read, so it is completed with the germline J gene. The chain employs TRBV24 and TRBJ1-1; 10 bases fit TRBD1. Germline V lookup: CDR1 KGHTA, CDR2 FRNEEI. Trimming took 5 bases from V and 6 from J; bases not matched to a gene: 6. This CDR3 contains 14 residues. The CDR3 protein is CASSTGTGDPEVFF. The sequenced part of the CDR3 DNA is TGTGCCAGCAGTACCGGGACAGGGGATCCAGAAGTCTTC.

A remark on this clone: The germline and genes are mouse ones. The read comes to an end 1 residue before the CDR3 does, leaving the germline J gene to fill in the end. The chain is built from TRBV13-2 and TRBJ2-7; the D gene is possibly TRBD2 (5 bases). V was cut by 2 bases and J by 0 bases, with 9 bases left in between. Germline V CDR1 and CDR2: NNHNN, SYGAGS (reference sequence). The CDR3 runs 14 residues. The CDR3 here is CASGEMGSSYEQYF. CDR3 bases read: TGTGCCAGCGGTGAAATGGGGAGCTCCTATGAACAGTAC.

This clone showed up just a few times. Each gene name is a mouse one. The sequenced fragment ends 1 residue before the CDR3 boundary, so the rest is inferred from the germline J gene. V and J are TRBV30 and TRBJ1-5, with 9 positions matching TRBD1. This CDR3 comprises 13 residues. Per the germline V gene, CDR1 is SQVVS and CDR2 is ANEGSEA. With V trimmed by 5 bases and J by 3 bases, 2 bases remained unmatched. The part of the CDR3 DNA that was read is TGTAGTTCTCGGGACAGGGTCAACCAGGCTCCGCTT. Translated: CSSRDRVNQAPL. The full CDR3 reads CSSRDRVNQAPLF.

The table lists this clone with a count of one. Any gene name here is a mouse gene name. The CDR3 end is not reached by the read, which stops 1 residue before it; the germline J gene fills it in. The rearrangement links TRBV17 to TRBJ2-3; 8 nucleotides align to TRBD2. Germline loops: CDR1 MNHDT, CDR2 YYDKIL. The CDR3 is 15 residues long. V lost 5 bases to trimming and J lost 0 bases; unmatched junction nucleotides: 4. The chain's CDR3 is CASSPTGASAETLYF. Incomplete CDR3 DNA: TGTGCTAGCAGTCCGACTGGGGCTAGTGCAGAAACGCTGTAT.

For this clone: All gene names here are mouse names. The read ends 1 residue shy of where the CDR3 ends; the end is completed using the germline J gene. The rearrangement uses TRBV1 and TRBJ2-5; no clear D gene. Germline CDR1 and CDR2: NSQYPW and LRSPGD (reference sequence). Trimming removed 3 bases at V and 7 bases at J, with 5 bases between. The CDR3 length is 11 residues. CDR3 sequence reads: CTCSAWYTQYF. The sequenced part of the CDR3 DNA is TGCACCTGCAGTGCTTGGTACACCCAGTAC.

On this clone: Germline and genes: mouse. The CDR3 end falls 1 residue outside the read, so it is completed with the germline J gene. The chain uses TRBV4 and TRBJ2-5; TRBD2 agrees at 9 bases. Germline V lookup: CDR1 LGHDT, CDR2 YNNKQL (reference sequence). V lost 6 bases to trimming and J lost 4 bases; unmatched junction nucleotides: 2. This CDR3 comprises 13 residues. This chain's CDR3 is CASSRLGEDTQYF. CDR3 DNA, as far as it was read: TGTGCCAGCAGTCGACTGGGGGAAGACACCCAGTAC.

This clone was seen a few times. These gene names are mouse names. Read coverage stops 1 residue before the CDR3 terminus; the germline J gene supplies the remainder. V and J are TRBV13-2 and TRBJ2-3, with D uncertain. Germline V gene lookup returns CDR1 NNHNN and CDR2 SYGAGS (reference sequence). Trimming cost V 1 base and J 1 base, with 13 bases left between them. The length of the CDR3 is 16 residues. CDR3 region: CASGDQPGVGAETLYF. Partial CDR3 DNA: TGTGCCAGCGGTGATCAGCCCGGGGTGGGTGCAGAAACGCTGTAT.

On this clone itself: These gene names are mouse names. The chain's CDR3 is CASSDWGGQDTQYF. Incomplete CDR3 DNA: TGTGCCAGCAGTGACTGGGGGGGCCAAGACACCCAGTAC. This chain links TRBV13-1 with TRBJ2-5, with TRBD2 matching over 9 bases. Read coverage stops 1 residue before the CDR3 terminus; the germline J gene supplies the remainder. The length of the CDR3 is 14 residues. CDR1 and CDR2 from the germline V gene are NSHNY and SYGAGN. J was trimmed by 2 bases and V by 2 bases; bases with no gene match: 0.

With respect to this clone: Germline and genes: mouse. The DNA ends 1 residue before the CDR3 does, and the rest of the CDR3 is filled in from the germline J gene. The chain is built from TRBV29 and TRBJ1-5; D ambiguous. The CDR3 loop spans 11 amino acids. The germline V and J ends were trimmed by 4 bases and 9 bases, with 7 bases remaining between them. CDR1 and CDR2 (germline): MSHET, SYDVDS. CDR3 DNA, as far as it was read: TGTGCTAGCAGTTCGGTTGGGGCTCCGCTT. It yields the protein CASSSVGAPL. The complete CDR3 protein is CASSSVGAPLF.

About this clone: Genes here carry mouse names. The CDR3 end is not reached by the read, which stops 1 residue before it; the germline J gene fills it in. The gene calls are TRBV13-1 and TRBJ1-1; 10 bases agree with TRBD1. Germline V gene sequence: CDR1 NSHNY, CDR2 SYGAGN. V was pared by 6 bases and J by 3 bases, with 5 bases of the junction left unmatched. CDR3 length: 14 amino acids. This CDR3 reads CASNRDRGDTEVFF. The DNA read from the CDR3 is TGTGCCAGCAACCGGGACAGGGGAGACACAGAAGTCTTC.

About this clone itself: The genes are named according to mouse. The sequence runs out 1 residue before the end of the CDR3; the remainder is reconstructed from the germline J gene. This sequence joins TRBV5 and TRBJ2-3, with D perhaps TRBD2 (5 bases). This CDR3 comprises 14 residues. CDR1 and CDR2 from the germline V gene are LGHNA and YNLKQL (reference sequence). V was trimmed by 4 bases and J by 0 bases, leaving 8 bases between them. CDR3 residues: CASSLGSSAETLYF. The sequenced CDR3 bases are TGTGCCAGCAGCCTGGGGTCTAGTGCAGAAACGCTGTAT.

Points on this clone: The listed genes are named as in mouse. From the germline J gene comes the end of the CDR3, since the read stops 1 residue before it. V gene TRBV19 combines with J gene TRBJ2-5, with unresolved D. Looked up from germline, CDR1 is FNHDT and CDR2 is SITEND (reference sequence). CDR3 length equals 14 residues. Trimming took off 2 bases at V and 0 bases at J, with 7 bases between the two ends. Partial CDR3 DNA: TGTGCCAGCAGTATGGGAGCAAACCAAGACACCCAGTAC. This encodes CASSMGANQDTQY. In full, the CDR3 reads CASSMGANQDTQYF.

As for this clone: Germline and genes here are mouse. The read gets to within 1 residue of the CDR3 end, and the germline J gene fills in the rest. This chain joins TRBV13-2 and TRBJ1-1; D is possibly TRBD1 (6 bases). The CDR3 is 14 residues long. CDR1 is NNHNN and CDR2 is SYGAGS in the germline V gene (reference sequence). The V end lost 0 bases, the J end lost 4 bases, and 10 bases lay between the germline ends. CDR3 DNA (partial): TGTGCCAGCGGTGATGACAGGGCGGGCACAGAAGTCTTC. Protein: CASGDDRAGTEVF. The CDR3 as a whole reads CASGDDRAGTEVFF.

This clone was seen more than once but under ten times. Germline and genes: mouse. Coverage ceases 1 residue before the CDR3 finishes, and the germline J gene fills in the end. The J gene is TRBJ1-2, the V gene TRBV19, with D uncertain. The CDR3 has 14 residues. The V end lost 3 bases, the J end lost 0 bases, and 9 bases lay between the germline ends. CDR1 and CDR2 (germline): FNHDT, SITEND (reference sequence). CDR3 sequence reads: CASSKTNANSDYTF. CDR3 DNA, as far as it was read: TGTGCCAGCAGTAAGACAAATGCAAACTCCGACTACACC.

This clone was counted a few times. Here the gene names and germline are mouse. The CDR3 bases that were read are TGTGCCAGCAGCCGGGACAGGGGGCTTGCTGAGCAGTTC. Amino acid sequence: CASSRDRGLAEQF. The full CDR3 reads CASSRDRGLAEQFF. The rearrangement joins TRBV4 to TRBJ2-1; the match to TRBD1 covers 12 bases. The CDR3 end lies 1 residue beyond the end of the read and is filled in from the germline J gene. V lost 5 bases, J lost 6 bases, and 2 bases stayed unmatched. The CDR3 length is 14 residues. In germline, CDR1 is LGHDT, CDR2 YNNKQL (reference sequence).

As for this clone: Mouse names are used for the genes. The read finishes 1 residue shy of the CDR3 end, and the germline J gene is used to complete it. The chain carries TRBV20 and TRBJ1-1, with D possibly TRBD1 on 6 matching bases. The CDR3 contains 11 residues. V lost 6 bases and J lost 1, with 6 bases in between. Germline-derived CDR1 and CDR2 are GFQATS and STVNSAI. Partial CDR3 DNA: TGTGGTGCACAGGGGAACACAGAAGTCTTC. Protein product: CGAQGNTEVF. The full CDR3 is CGAQGNTEVFF. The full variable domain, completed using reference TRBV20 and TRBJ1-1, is GALVYQYPRRTICKSGTSMRMECQAVGFQATSVAWYRQSPQKTFELIALSTVNSAIKYEQNFTQEKFPISHPNLSFSSMTVLNAYLEDRGLYLCGAQGNTEVFFGKGTRLTVV.

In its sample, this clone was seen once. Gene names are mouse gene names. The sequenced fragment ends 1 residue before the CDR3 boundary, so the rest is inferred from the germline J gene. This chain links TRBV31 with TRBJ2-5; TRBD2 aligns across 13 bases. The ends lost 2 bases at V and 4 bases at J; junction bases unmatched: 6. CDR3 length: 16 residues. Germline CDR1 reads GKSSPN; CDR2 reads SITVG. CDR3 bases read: TGTGCCTGGAGTTCAGGACTGGGGGGGCGCAAAGACACCCAGTAC. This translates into CAWSSGLGGRKDTQY. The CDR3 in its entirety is CAWSSGLGGRKDTQYF.

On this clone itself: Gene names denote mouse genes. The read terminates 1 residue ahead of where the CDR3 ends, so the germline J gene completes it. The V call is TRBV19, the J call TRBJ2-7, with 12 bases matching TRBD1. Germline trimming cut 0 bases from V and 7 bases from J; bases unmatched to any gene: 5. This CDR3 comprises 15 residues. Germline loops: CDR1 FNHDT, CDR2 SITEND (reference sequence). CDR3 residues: CASSIAGTGGGEQYF. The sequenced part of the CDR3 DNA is TGTGCCAGCAGTATAGCAGGGACAGGGGGCGGGGAACAGTAC.